These 4 T cell receptor beta chains originate from one sample sequenced in a study of T-cell memory formation after mild COVID-19. TCRdb recomputed calls from the 5' RACE reads with MiXCR, one row per CDR3 protein. The sample lists hundreds of thousands of distinct CDR3 sequences, 17% occurring once. The sequencing sample was made of PBMCs or a T cell subset sorted from them (not recorded which). The receptors here all came from an adult woman who had mild COVID-19 (a few samples of this study predate the infection). Cell type and time point are not known.

This clonotype was picked up a small number of times. V and J are TRBV6-6 and TRBJ2-7, with 12 bases that match TRBD2. The V and J ends lost 6 bases and 4 bases, in that order; junction bases with no gene match: 13. The CDR3 runs to 17 residues. The germline V gene encodes CDR1 MNHNY and CDR2 SVGAGI (reference sequence). Written as DNA, the CDR3 is TGTGCCAGCAGGCCTAATGCGGGACTAGCGGGTTCATACGAGCAGTACTTC. It is translated as CASRPNAGLAGSYEQYF.

In this sample, this clonotype turned up a few times. The chain uses TRBV7-9 and TRBJ2-3; 7 nucleotides match TRBD2. The CDR3 is 15 residues long. V trimming: 2 bases; J trimming: 2 bases; junction bases outside the gene matches: 4. Germline V gene sequence: CDR1 SEHNR, CDR2 FQNEAQ (reference sequence). The CDR3 nucleotides are TGTGCCAGCAGCTTAAGGGGACTACTCACAGATACGCAGTATTTT. The encoded protein is CASSLRGLLTDTQYF.

This clonotype has only a few counts. The chain is built from TRBV10-3 and TRBJ2-7; 9 positions match TRBD1. The V and J ends lost 8 bases and 5 bases, in that order; junction bases with no gene match: 4. Germline CDR1 and CDR2: ENHRY and SYGVKD. This CDR3 has 12 amino acids. The CDR3 nucleotides are TGTGCCATCGGACAGGGGAGGAACGAGCAGTACTTC. This sequence encodes CAIGQGRNEQYF.

J is TRBJ1-2 and V is TRBV7-9; D is unclear. CDR3 size: 14 residues. Trimming took off 0 bases at V and 0 bases at J, with 5 bases between the two ends. Per the germline V gene, CDR1 is SEHNR and CDR2 is FQNEAQ (reference sequence). The CDR3 spells CASSLAGTNYGYTF. DNA of the CDR3: TGTGCCAGCAGCTTAGCGGGGACTAACTATGGCTACACCTTC.